The present entry profiles one TCR beta chain with its context. The entry originates in a study of blood T cell repertoires in COVID-19. Study in general: Sample material is recorded as cDNA or gDNA derived from T cells, B-cell-depleted T cells, or PBMCs.

This CDR3 contains 16 residues. Germline V CDR1 and CDR2: SQVTM, ANQGSEA. Trimming shortened V by 6 bases and J by 4 bases, and 24 bases separated the two germline ends. Under the authors' procedure: Amplifying reference gene primers gave estimates of nucleated cell counts. Libraries were prepared by immunoSEQ multiplex PCR; TCRdb keeps only in-frame clonotypes and omits some of them. That table is the source of V, J and clone size, and D and trimming were worked out from the DNA. The table has 50,000 to 65,000 clones, roughly 79% seen once. The chain joins TRBV29-1 to TRBJ1-1, with a tentative D call TRBD1 (6 bases). The sequence came from a woman aged 55-70 years with acute or convalescent COVID-19. Sample: peripheral blood. The CDR3 DNA reads as TGCAGCGTGGCGGGTGGCGGGGGGCAAGCGGGCACTGAAGCTTTCTTT. Translated: CSVAGGGGQAGTEAFF.